This T cell receptor (beta chain) was identified in a study of blood T cell repertoires in COVID-19. Study-level information: The United States, Italy and Spain provided the acute and convalescent COVID-19 samples. PBMCs, B-cell-depleted T cells, or T cells were the source of the cDNA or gDNA that made up the material.

The Seattle site enrolled patients during active infection and followed them longitudinally. Only in-frame clones appear in the TCRdb table, and some are missing; sequencing was by immunoSEQ multiplex PCR. The sample gives more than 200,000 clones, more than 70% of which show up once; 6.3% is in the top ten. The sequencing input was peripheral blood. The TCR comes from a woman in her thirties with COVID-19, enrolled during active disease.

The CDR3 region has the DNA TGTGCCAGCAGTTTACGCGGGGCAGGCAATGGCTACACCTTC. This sequence encodes CASSLRGAGNGYTF. The chain combines TRBV27 with TRBJ1-2, with D possibly TRBD1 on 5 matching bases. From germline, CDR1 is MNHEY and CDR2 SMNVEV (reference sequence). Deletions cut 2 bases from V and 6 bases from J, with 13 bases between. The CDR3 has 14 amino acids.